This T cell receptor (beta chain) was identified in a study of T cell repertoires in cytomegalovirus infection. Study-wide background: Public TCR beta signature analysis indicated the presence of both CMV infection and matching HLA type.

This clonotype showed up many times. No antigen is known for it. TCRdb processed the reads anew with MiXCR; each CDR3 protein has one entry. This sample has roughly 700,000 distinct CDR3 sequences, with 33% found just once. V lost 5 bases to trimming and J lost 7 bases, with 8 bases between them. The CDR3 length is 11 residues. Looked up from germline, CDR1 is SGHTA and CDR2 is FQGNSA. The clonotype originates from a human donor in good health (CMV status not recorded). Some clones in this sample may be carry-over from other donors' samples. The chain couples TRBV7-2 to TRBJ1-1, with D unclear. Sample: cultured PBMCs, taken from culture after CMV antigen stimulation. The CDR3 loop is CASSPYIEAFF. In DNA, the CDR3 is TGTGCCAGCAGCCCTTATATTGAAGCTTTCTTT.